The source of this T cell receptor beta chain is a study of early T cells in non-severe SARS-CoV-2 infection. This clonotype was counted at least ten times. Individual cDNA molecules each received unique molecular identifiers attached to them. A single record per CDR3 protein comes from TCRdb applying MiXCR to the 5' RACE reads. The sample lists around 57,000 distinct CDR3 sequences, about 6.2% occurring once. V gave up 2 bases and J gave up 5 bases, with 3 bases separating them. Looked up from germline, CDR1 is MNHEY and CDR2 is SVGEGT. The CDR3 is made up of 11 amino acids. This receptor was identified in an adult who was a healthcare worker with PCR-confirmed SARS-CoV-2 infection or an uninfected control (not recorded which). This chain joins TRBV6-2 or TRBV6-3 and TRBJ2-5, with no clear D. The material sequenced was whole blood. The DNA for the CDR3 is TGTGCCAGCAGTTACGGGGAGACCCAGTACTTC. It yields the protein CASSYGETQYF.